This T cell receptor beta chain was captured by sequencing in a study of blood T cell repertoires in COVID-19. This CDR3 has 14 residues. The germline V gene encodes CDR1 MNHEY and CDR2 SVGAGI. V lost 2 bases, J lost 7 bases, and 7 bases stayed unmatched. Produced via immunoSEQ multiplex PCR; TCRdb's table is partial and in-frame only. Of over 300,000 clones in the sample, roughly 85% are singletons; the top ten hold approximately 5%. The sequence was obtained from a young woman who had recovered from COVID-19. This sequence joins TRBV6-5 and TRBJ1-2; 7 bases are a match to TRBD1. The sample taken for sequencing was PBMCs or T cells enriched from blood (not recorded which). CDR3 sequence reads: CASSYTGVRGGYTF. CDR3 sequence (DNA): TGTGCCAGCAGTTACACAGGGGTCCGGGGTGGCTACACCTTC.